This TCR beta chain was captured in a study of identifying expanded T cells in peripheral blood. Overall study results and limits: Clone count variance between approximately 2-week samples rose with total template count.

CDR1 MNHEY and CDR2 SVGAGI come from the germline V gene. This CDR3 comprises 16 residues. V dropped 0 bases and J dropped 4; count of bases not matched to a gene: 3. The assay was immunoSEQ multiplex PCR, and TCRdb's table has in-frame clones only and misses some. In the table there are over 100,000 clones, more than 70% of which are singletons. This clone was counted once. Its target is not known. No infections or other immune events were documented during collection. The chain recombines TRBV6-5 with TRBJ2-2; 9 bases align to TRBD1. The TCR was taken from a person between 18 and 70 years old in good health. Sequenced sample: blood. The CDR3 loop is CASSYSGTGTTGELFF. CDR3 DNA: TGTGCCAGCAGTTACTCCGGGACAGGGACCACCGGGGAGCTGTTTTTT.